This is a list of T cell receptor beta chains from one sample in a study of cytomegalovirus exposure and HLA in healthy donors. The table came from immunoSEQ multiplex PCR; TCRdb's copy has only in-frame clones and leaves some out. The sample includes more than 140,000 clones, roughly 81% of them seen just once. The sample taken for sequencing was PBMCs. These receptors originate from a female donor in good health and CMV-seronegative. Both conserved end residues are trimmed from each CDR3.

>13|TRBJ2-7|TRBV28
ASSLRRIGTYEQY
>11|TRBJ1-2|TRBV6-5
ASSRDRTYGYT
>10|TRBJ1-1|TRBV28
ASSLWRTEAF
>15|NA|TRBV4-1
ASSQDGSGGAMYEQY
>14|TRBJ2-5|TRBV11-1
ASSLGGTSGPETQY
>13|TRBJ2-2|TRBV5-1
ASRPTTGNTGELF
>13|TRBJ2-7|TRBV5-1
ASSAPGGAHREQY
>17|TRBJ2-6|TRBV11-2
ASRHPSDRGPSGANVLT
>12|TRBJ1-1|TRBV10-1
ASSESKGRTEAF
>9|TRBJ2-1|TRBV6-6
ASSRLGEQF
>13|TRBJ2-7|TRBV7-3
ASSPNDRGSYEQY
>11|TRBJ1-1|TRBV5-1
ASSPGQNTEAF
>13|NA|TRBV28
ASSLLGGLSYEQY
>12|TRBJ2-1|TRBV4-1
ASSQSLAYNEQF
>15|TRBJ2-6|TRBV28
ASSLWGQSSGANVLT
>14|TRBJ1-2|TRBV28
ASSLDRVPSDYGYT
>14|TRBJ2-7|TRBV7-2
ASSSGFNRGYHEQY
>11|TRBJ1-1|TRBV7-9
ASSLGQGSEAF
>16|TRBJ1-6|TRBV11-2
ASSLFPRDREDNSPLH
>14|TRBJ1-2|TRBV5-8
ASSLDGALQGYGYT
>11|NA|TRBV15
ATSMTGIYEQY
>10|TRBJ1-2|TRBV2
ASSVVDYGYT
>13|TRBJ1-1|TRBV2
ASRDMGHINTEAF
>14|TRBJ2-3|TRBV5-6
ASSLRRGSSTDTQY
>12|TRBJ1-1|TRBV19
ASTPSQGNTEAF
>13|TRBJ2-7|TRBV6-1
ASRMGTSGLYEQY
>10|TRBJ1-4|TRBV7-9
SSSSNPGQPI
>13|TRBJ1-1|TRBV27
ASSLSGDRVVGAF
>11|TRBJ2-7|TRBV2
ASSPSGIDEQY
>11|TRBJ1-2|TRBV14
ASSQDFYYGYT
>11|TRBJ2-4|TRBV7-2
ASSYRGQNIQY
>13|TRBJ2-3|TRBV6-1
ASSEEAGGTDTQY
>9|TRBJ1-2|TRBV19
ASRQGRGYT
>9|TRBJ2-3|TRBV20-1
SASRGDTQY
>14|TRBJ1-5|TRBV6-1
ASSEVADREHQPQH
>14|TRBJ1-5|TRBV5-6
ASSLWETYSNQPQH
>14|TRBJ2-3|TRBV5-1
ASSLDGRGFADTQY
>12|TRBJ2-2|TRBV7-2
ASSATPNTGELF
>12|TRBJ1-2|TRBV7-2
ASSSLTGNYGYT
>16|TRBJ1-5|TRBV27
ASSLIPMGQTENQPQH
>14|TRBJ2-7|TRBV6-5
ASSYPGQGSAYEQY
>13|TRBJ2-5|TRBV7-3
ASSLTGLVTETQY
>12|TRBJ2-1|TRBV5-1
ASSLVLGTNEQF
>11|TRBJ2-1|TRBV29-1
SVLRETYNEQF
>11|TRBJ2-2|TRBV19
ASSATVIGELF
>13|TRBJ2-1|TRBV19
ASIPRQASYNEQF
>10|TRBJ1-5|TRBV19
ASSYRVQPQH
>14|TRBJ2-3|TRBV10-1
ASSALAAGSADTQY
>16|TRBJ1-2|TRBV27
ASSLFSGQGAQNYGYT